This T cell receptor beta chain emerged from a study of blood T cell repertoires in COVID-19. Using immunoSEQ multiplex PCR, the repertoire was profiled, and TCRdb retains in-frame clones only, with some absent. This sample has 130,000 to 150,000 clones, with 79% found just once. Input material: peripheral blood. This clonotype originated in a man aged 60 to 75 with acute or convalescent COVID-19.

This chain's CDR3 is CASSGPGQGNYGYTF. The CDR3 nucleotides are TGTGCCAGCAGCGGTCCGGGACAGGGAAACTATGGCTACACCTTC. The chain has TRBV9 and TRBJ1-2; 9 positions match TRBD1. The CDR3 is made up of 15 amino acids. Germline trimming cut 3 bases from V and 2 bases from J; bases unmatched to any gene: 5. Germline lookup yields CDR1 SGDLS and CDR2 YYNGEE.